This T cell receptor beta chain was obtained from a study of blood T cell repertoires in COVID-19 (dated by TCRdb to 2018 to 2021). Background for the entire study: Collaborator samples came from the United States, Italy and Spain and covered acute and convalescent phases of COVID-19. Nearly every sample came with metadata listing a de-identified subject ID, COVID-19 status, age in years and sex. The prospective study material was composed of cDNA or gDNA derived from T cells, B-cell-depleted T cells, or PBMCs. Where available, HLA class I and class II types were taken from metadata supplied by the sample provider and were not determined by assay-based typing. The repertoires were made available in a free public database intended to serve as a resource for research on the immune response to SARS-CoV-2. Deeply sampled blood TCRbeta repertoires from subjects exposed to, actively infected with, or recovered from COVID-19 were included in the dataset. The samples were drawn from two sources: the first 160 participants of the ongoing ImmuneRACE study, and approximately 1,300 subjects contributed by 6 global collaborators.

Whole blood was collected in K2EDTA tubes by collaborating institutions according to the institutions' own protocols. Collaborator samples were shipped for TCRbeta analysis as frozen whole blood, isolated PBMCs, or DNA extracted from either sample type. Concerning this clone itself: Its antigen is currently not known. Base qualities were left out, and no much larger clone turns up one base away.

The immunoSEQ Assay, a bias-controlled multiplex PCR, was used to amplify TCRbeta CDR3 regions from genomic DNA. Per the source publication's procedure: Within the assay, amplification of reference gene primers was used to estimate how many nucleated cells each sample contained. To quantify the absolute abundance of each unique TCRbeta CDR3 rearrangement, sequence reads were collapsed and filtered. For each sample, productive Simpson clonality was calculated as the square root of Simpson's diversity index over productive rearrangements. TCRdb obtained this table from immuneACCESS and retained in-frame rearrangements with V and J assigned. These tables miss some clones; where compared with another copy, unresolved V genes account for less than half of the shortfall, and the remainder is unexplained. Clonal size and the V and J genes are those of that table, whereas D and trimming came from the DNA. Counted in this sample were approximately 230,000 clones; 87% of them appeared once. The biggest ten clones account for 3% to 3.5% of the sample.

The cysteine opens and the phenylalanine closes a CDR3 of 22 amino acids. Only the CDR3 portion is preserved as DNA: 66 bases, with reading frame beginning at the first base. The paper's findings and limits, for the study overall: The quantity of clinical and demographic metadata differed by source and by participant and was supplied without curation.

The receptor was derived from a man aged 18 to 29 with active or convalescent COVID-19. The material sequenced was peripheral blood. Recombination linked TRBV7-5 to TRBJ1-6; the DNA was not compared with TRBD1, the D call given in the table. TRBV7-5 is deemed a pseudogene. The CDR3 protein is CARSFRKPYSFECKVFGSPLHF. The nucleotide sequence reads TGTGCCAGAAGCTTCAGGAAACCATACAGCTTTGAGTGTAAAGTGTTTGGATCACCCCTCCACTTT.